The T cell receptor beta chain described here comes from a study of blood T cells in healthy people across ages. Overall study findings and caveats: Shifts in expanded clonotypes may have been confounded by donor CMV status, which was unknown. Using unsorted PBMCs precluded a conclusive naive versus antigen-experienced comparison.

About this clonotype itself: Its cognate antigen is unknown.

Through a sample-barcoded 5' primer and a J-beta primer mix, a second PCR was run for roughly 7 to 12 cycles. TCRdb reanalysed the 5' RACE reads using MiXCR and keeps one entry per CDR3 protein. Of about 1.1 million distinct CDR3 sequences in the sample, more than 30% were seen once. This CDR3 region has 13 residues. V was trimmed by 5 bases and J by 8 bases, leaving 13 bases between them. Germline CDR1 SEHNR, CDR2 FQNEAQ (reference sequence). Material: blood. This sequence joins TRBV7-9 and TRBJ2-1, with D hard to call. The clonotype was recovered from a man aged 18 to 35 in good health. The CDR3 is CASSDSNGDEQFF. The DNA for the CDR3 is TGTGCCAGCAGCGACTCGAATGGAGATGAGCAGTTCTTC.